A selection of T cell receptor beta chains follows, all from one sample in a study of T cells in Graves' hyperthyroidism and ophthalmopathy. MiXCR, applied by TCRdb to the multiplex PCR reads, yields one record per CDR3 protein. The sample has 90,000 to 120,000 distinct CDR3 sequences, roughly 15% seen once. The source material was blood. The receptors here all came from a woman between 50 and 59 years old with Graves' hyperthyroidism. Each CDR3 is given with its conserved first and last residue. Fields, in order: V gene, clone size, CDR3 length, J gene, CDR3 protein. Clone sizes are given selectively: once, few, many, or a class where the clone is expanded.

v_call: TRBV28; clone_size: many; cdr3_length: 12; j_call: TRBJ2-7; cdr3_aa: CASTTSSYEQYF
v_call: TRBV6-2/TRBV6-3; clone_size: -; cdr3_length: 14; j_call: TRBJ2-3; cdr3_aa: CARFVQSRADTQYF
v_call: TRBV7-9; clone_size: many; cdr3_length: 13; j_call: TRBJ2-7; cdr3_aa: CASSSAGGPEQYF
v_call: TRBV29-1; clone_size: few; cdr3_length: 12; j_call: TRBJ2-3; cdr3_aa: CSVAGYTDTQYF
v_call: TRBV2; clone_size: many; cdr3_length: 15; j_call: TRBJ1-6; cdr3_aa: CASSEGGQDDSPLHF
v_call: TRBV28; clone_size: many; cdr3_length: 17; j_call: TRBJ2-2; cdr3_aa: CASERNPGQGFIGELFF
v_call: TRBV20-1; clone_size: many; cdr3_length: 11; j_call: TRBJ2-1; cdr3_aa: CSASRTNEQFF
v_call: TRBV2; clone_size: many; cdr3_length: 13; j_call: TRBJ2-1; cdr3_aa: CASKGSPTNEQFF
v_call: TRBV20-1; clone_size: few; cdr3_length: 13; j_call: TRBJ2-3; cdr3_aa: CSATGRSTDTQYF
v_call: TRBV5-1; clone_size: few; cdr3_length: 17; j_call: TRBJ2-1; cdr3_aa: CASSSLLQGAAYNEQFF
v_call: TRBV7-2; clone_size: many; cdr3_length: 14; j_call: TRBJ1-2; cdr3_aa: CASSLDGENYGYTF
v_call: TRBV6-9; clone_size: -; cdr3_length: 16; j_call: TRBJ1-1; cdr3_aa: CASSYQGVGLRTEAFF
v_call: TRBV15; clone_size: few; cdr3_length: 13; j_call: TRBJ1-4; cdr3_aa: CATSVPKGGKLFF
v_call: TRBV6-2/TRBV6-3; clone_size: -; cdr3_length: 17; j_call: TRBJ1-2; cdr3_aa: CASSYSLGTVTNYGYTF
v_call: TRBV2; clone_size: many; cdr3_length: 15; j_call: TRBJ2-2; cdr3_aa: CASREDRTGHGELFF
v_call: TRBV20-1; clone_size: many; cdr3_length: 15; j_call: TRBJ2-3; cdr3_aa: CSARDQSGRSDTQYF
v_call: TRBV2; clone_size: many; cdr3_length: 14; j_call: TRBJ2-7; cdr3_aa: CASRELQPLDEQYF
v_call: TRBV28; clone_size: -; cdr3_length: 13; j_call: TRBJ1-1; cdr3_aa: CATNRGLNTEAFF
v_call: TRBV13; clone_size: -; cdr3_length: 15; j_call: TRBJ1-1; cdr3_aa: CASSPPFRMNTEAFF
v_call: TRBV20-1; clone_size: few; cdr3_length: 15; j_call: TRBJ1-5; cdr3_aa: CSAQWGLSGNQPQHF
v_call: TRBV12-3/TRBV12-4; clone_size: many; cdr3_length: 14; j_call: TRBJ2-2; cdr3_aa: CANPGVTNTGELFF
v_call: TRBV14; clone_size: many; cdr3_length: 15; j_call: TRBJ1-1; cdr3_aa: CASKGLDRAGTEAFF
v_call: TRBV28; clone_size: -; cdr3_length: 18; j_call: TRBJ2-4; cdr3_aa: CASSLLTGPGEAKNIQYF
v_call: TRBV5-1; clone_size: -; cdr3_length: 15; j_call: TRBJ2-1; cdr3_aa: CASSLGGLGHNEQFF
v_call: TRBV30; clone_size: many; cdr3_length: 15; j_call: TRBJ1-4; cdr3_aa: CAWRAPGQVNEKLFF
v_call: TRBV27; clone_size: many; cdr3_length: 17; j_call: TRBJ2-7; cdr3_aa: CASSLKTSGLSSYEQYF
v_call: TRBV20-1; clone_size: -; cdr3_length: 14; j_call: TRBJ1-6; cdr3_aa: CSARRTGDDSPLHF
v_call: TRBV7-9; clone_size: many; cdr3_length: 15; j_call: TRBJ2-2; cdr3_aa: CASSLLAGGPGELFF
v_call: TRBV19; clone_size: many; cdr3_length: 15; j_call: TRBJ2-1; cdr3_aa: CASSIRLSGGNEQFF
v_call: TRBV27; clone_size: many; cdr3_length: 9; j_call: TRBJ1-4; cdr3_aa: CASSPKLFF
v_call: TRBV20-1; clone_size: many; cdr3_length: 14; j_call: TRBJ2-1; cdr3_aa: CSATGSGSGNEQFF
v_call: TRBV16; clone_size: many; cdr3_length: 14; j_call: TRBJ2-1; cdr3_aa: CASSHGSGTNEQFF
v_call: TRBV7-9; clone_size: many; cdr3_length: 15; j_call: TRBJ1-5; cdr3_aa: CASSSDRVTGQPQHF
v_call: TRBV7-3; clone_size: -; cdr3_length: 16; j_call: TRBJ2-1; cdr3_aa: CASSLSGLAGFNEQFF
v_call: TRBV7-9; clone_size: many; cdr3_length: 14; j_call: TRBJ2-1; cdr3_aa: CASSLADSHNEQFF
v_call: TRBV20-1; clone_size: -; cdr3_length: 14; j_call: TRBJ2-3; cdr3_aa: CSASGQGNTDTQYF
v_call: TRBV4-1; clone_size: many; cdr3_length: 17; j_call: TRBJ1-5; cdr3_aa: CASSQVWAYESNQPQHF
v_call: TRBV28; clone_size: many; cdr3_length: 18; j_call: TRBJ2-4; cdr3_aa: CASTTGTSGGLAKNIQYF
v_call: TRBV28; clone_size: many; cdr3_length: 14; j_call: TRBJ1-2; cdr3_aa: CASSGDRGLYGYTF
v_call: TRBV4-1; clone_size: -; cdr3_length: 16; j_call: TRBJ1-4; cdr3_aa: CASSQNHRDTNEKLFF
v_call: TRBV20-1; clone_size: many; cdr3_length: 13; j_call: TRBJ1-5; cdr3_aa: CSATQGIGQPQHF
v_call: TRBV18; clone_size: many; cdr3_length: 14; j_call: TRBJ2-3; cdr3_aa: CASSFGPTTDTQYF
v_call: TRBV27; clone_size: many; cdr3_length: 17; j_call: TRBJ2-1; cdr3_aa: CASSLIIAGGIYNEQFF
v_call: TRBV4-1; clone_size: many; cdr3_length: 16; j_call: TRBJ2-7; cdr3_aa: CASSQADWVSSYEQYF
v_call: TRBV6-6; clone_size: many; cdr3_length: 18; j_call: TRBJ2-7; cdr3_aa: CASSYSGPALASSYEQYF
v_call: TRBV19; clone_size: many; cdr3_length: 14; j_call: TRBJ2-3; cdr3_aa: CASSGIGGTDTQYF
v_call: TRBV28; clone_size: many; cdr3_length: 16; j_call: TRBJ1-5; cdr3_aa: CASRTGDRAQPQPQHF